This TCR beta chain originates from a study of cytomegalovirus exposure and HLA in healthy donors. Study-level background: Early on, a data release was issued that held some 85 million unique TCRs from HLA-typed donors.

With 60 Vbeta and 13 Jbeta primers, the PCR was carried out. Clones were sequenced by immunoSEQ multiplex PCR, and TCRdb holds only the in-frame ones, with some missing. The sample holds 150,000 or so clones, around 73% seen once. Study results and caveats: There were several of the most significant clusters that appeared linked to common viral pathogens in a later analysis. Across all donors, roughly uniform sequencing depth was an assumption of the presence/absence analyses.

The CDR3 sequence is 13 residues long. Trimming removed 7 bases from V and 6 bases from J, with 16 bases in between. Germline V gene sequence: CDR1 MNHNS, CDR2 SASEGT. Notes on this clone: Its antigen is as yet unknown.

The V gene is TRBV6-1, the J gene TRBJ2-7, with a tentative D call TRBD1 (6 bases). Input material: PBMCs. The TCR comes from a female donor in good health and CMV-seronegative. The CDR3 DNA follows: TGTGCCAGCATGGGGATCCTGGGGGCCGAGCAGTACTTC. Encoded protein: CASMGILGAEQYF.